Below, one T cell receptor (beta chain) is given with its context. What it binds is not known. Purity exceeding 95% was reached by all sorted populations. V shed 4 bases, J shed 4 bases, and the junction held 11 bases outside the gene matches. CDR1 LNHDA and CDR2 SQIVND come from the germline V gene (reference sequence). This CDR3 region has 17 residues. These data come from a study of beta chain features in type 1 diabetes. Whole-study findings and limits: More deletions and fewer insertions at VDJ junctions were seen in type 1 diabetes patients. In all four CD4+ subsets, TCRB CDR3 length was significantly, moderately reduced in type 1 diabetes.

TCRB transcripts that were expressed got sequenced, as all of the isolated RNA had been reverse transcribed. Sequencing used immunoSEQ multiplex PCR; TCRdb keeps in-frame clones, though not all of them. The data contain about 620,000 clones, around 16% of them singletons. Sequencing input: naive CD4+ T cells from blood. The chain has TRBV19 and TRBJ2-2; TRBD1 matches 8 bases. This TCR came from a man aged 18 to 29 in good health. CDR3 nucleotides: TGTGCCAGTAGTAAATGGTCCGGACAGGGCGGCACCGGGGAGCTGTTTTTT. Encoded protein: CASSKWSGQGGTGELFF.